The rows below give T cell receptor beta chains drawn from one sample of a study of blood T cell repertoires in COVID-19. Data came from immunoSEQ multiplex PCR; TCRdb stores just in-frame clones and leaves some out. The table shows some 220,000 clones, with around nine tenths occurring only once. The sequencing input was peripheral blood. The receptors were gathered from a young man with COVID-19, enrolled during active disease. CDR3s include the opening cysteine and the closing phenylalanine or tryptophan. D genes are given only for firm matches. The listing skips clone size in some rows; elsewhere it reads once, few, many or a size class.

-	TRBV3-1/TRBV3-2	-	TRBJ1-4	CASSTSRGAVEKLFF	TGTGCCAGCAGCACCTCGCGGGGCGCGGTTGAAAAACTGTTTTTT
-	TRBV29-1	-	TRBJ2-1	CSVKTGTSSYNEQFF	TGCAGCGTCAAGACAGGAACAAGCTCCTACAATGAGCAGTTCTTC
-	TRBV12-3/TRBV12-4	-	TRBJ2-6	CASTLSGANVLTF	TGTGCCAGCACTCTCTCTGGGGCCAACGTCCTGACTTTC
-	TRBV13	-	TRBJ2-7	CASSRPRGQYEQYF	TGTGCCAGCAGCCGACCCCGAGGGCAGTACGAGCAGTACTTC
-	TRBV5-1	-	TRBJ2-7	CASSLAWGSSYEQYF	TGCGCCAGCAGCTTGGCCTGGGGCAGCTCCTACGAGCAGTACTTC
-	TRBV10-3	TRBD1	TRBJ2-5	CAISDRGQTETQYF	TGTGCCATCAGTGACCGGGGACAGACGGAGACCCAGTACTTC
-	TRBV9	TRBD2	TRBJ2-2	CASTRGGPGDTGELFF	TGTGCCAGCACGCGGGGGGGTCCGGGCGACACCGGGGAGCTGTTTTTT
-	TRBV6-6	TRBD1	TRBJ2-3	CASSLGQVTDTQYF	TGTGCCAGCAGTCTCGGACAGGTCACAGATACGCAGTATTTT
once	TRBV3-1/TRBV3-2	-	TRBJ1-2	CASSQEGGNGYTF	TGTGCCAGCAGCCAAGAGGGCGGGAATGGCTACACCTTC
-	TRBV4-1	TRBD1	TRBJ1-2	CASSQDIGDRGYGYTF	TGCGCCAGCAGCCAAGACATCGGCGACAGGGGGTATGGCTACACCTTC
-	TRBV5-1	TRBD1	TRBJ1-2	CASSFGTGGNYGYTF	TGCGCCAGCAGCTTTGGAACAGGGGGGAACTATGGCTACACCTTC
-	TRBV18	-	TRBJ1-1	CASSPALHPGGSLNTEAFF	TGTGCCAGCTCACCGGCCCTCCACCCCGGGGGTTCTTTGAACACTGAAGCTTTCTTT
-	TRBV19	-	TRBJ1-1	CASSIEITGLNTEAFF	TGTGCCAGTAGTATAGAAATCACAGGCCTGAACACTGAAGCTTTCTTT
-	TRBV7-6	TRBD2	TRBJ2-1	CASSFSGTSGYNEQFF	TGTGCCAGCAGCTTTTCCGGGACTAGCGGATACAATGAGCAGTTCTTC
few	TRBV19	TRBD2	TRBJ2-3	CASSISSGGADTQYF	TGTGCCAGTAGTATCTCTAGCGGGGGGGCGGATACGCAGTATTTT
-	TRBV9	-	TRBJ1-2	CASSVAGGANYGYTF	TGTGCCAGCAGCGTAGCTGGGGGCGCCAACTATGGCTACACCTTC
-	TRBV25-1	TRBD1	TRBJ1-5	CASSLTGGNQPQHF	TGTGCCAGCAGCCTTACAGGGGGAAATCAGCCCCAGCATTTT
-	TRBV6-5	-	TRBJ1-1	CASSRGNTEAFF	TGTGCCAGCTCCCGCGGAAACACTGAAGCTTTCTTT
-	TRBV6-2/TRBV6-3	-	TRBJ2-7	CASRYDAASYEQYF	TGTGCCAGCAGATACGACGCGGCCTCCTACGAGCAGTACTTC
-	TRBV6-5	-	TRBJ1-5	CASRPDFSNQPQHF	TGTGCCAGCAGGCCGGACTTTTCGAATCAGCCCCAGCATTTT
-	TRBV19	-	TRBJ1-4	CASSIITGLNEKLFF	TGTGCCAGTAGTATAATCACAGGGCTTAATGAAAAACTGTTTTTT
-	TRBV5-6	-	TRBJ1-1	CASSLRGGTEAFF	TGTGCCAGCAGCTTACGGGGAGGGACTGAAGCTTTCTTT